The text below deals with one T cell receptor beta chain. Its antigen is not known. Using immunoSEQ multiplex PCR, the repertoire was profiled, and TCRdb retains in-frame clones only, with some absent. The data contain 300,000 to 400,000 clones, roughly 84% of them seen just once; the ten biggest clones take up about 3.4%. The record originates from a study of Ad26.COV2.S vaccination and SARS-CoV-2 variants. Study information: Each vaccinee took Ad26.COV2.S intramuscularly, once or twice 56 days apart. General study findings and limits: Substantial breadth in spike-specific CD8+ and CD4+ T cell responses was reportedly seen after vaccination. Spike-specific TCR breadth in vaccine recipients exceeded that seen in placebo recipients.

Noted treatment: around 19 received Ad26.COV2.S at low or high dose, single or two shots; 5 received placebo; per-sample allocation not given. Material that was analyzed had been drawn on day 63 after the first vaccine or placebo injection. The sequenced sample was peripheral blood, obtained in a trial of Ad26.COV2.S vaccine versus placebo. The source is a person aged 18 to 65 who received the Ad26.COV2.S COVID-19 vaccine or a placebo.

CDR3 nucleotide sequence: TGTGCCATCGGGCCAGGCGGACTCATCAACGAGCAGTACTTC. Residues: CAIGPGGLINEQYF. V is TRBV10-3 and J is TRBJ2-7; weak D call: TRBD2 (5 bases). Trimming took 8 bases from V and 5 from J, leaving 19 bases between them. The CDR3 has 14 amino acids. Germline CDR1 is ENHRY and CDR2 is SYGVKD.